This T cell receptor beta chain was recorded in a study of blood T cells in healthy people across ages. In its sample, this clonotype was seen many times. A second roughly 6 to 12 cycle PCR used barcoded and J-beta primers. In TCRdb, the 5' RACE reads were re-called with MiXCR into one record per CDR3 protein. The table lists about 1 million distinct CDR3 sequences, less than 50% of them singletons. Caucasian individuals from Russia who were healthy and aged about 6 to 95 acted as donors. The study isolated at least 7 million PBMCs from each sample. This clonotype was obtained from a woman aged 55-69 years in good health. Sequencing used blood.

The CDR3 DNA follows: TGTGCCAGCAGTTTTACTAGCGGGCGTAAGCAGTTCTTC. Translating gives CASSFTSGRKQFF. V gene TRBV6-2 or TRBV6-3 combines with J gene TRBJ2-1; 9 positions agree with TRBD2. V trimming: 4 bases; J trimming: 11 bases; junction bases outside the gene matches: 6. This CDR3 comprises 13 residues. Looked up from germline, CDR1 is MNHEY and CDR2 is SVGEGT.